This TCR beta chain was recovered during a study of STAT5B mutations in CD4+ large granular lymphocyte leukemia. On this clone itself: As yet, its antigen is unknown.

Control samples were healthy donors' buffy coats. Clones were sequenced by immunoSEQ multiplex PCR, and TCRdb holds only the in-frame ones, with some missing. The sample holds about 45,000 clones, 70% to 90% seen once. V was pared by 3 bases and J by 7 bases, with 6 bases between. This CDR3 has 10 amino acids. In germline, CDR1 is DFQATT, CDR2 SNEGSKA (reference sequence). Study results and caveats: Main leukemic clonotypes were patient-specific, but about 26% appeared at low frequency elsewhere. Patient CD4-sorted repertoires stayed more clonal than healthy ones after leukemic-clone removal. Compared with healthy controls (2/35), patient top clones favored TRBV06 (8/27).

This clonotype originated in a human donor in good health. The chain employs TRBV20-1 and TRBJ1-1; no definite D call. Sequenced: CD4+ T cells from blood buffy coats. CDR3 DNA: TGCAGTGCTAGTACAGTTGAAGCTTTCTTT. Its protein is CSASTVEAFF.